These 12 T cell receptor beta chains originate from one sample sequenced in a study of CD8 T cells in ankylosing spondylitis. TCRdb re-analysed the 5' RACE reads in MiXCR, keeping a single row per CDR3 protein. The sample consists of more than 150,000 distinct CDR3 sequences, roughly 13% of them appearing once. Sequenced: blood, either unsorted or a sorted T cell fraction (not recorded which). The receptors here all came from a male donor with ankylosing spondylitis or in good health (not recorded which).

The chain recombines TRBV7-2 with TRBJ1-3; D is undetermined. Trimming removed 0 bases from V and 4 bases from J, with 4 bases in between. Germline CDR1 and CDR2: SGHTA and FQGNSA. The CDR3 totals 13 residues. In DNA form, the CDR3 reads TGTGCCAGCAGCTTAGCATACGGAAACACCATATATTTT. Translated, it gives CASSLAYGNTIYF.

This clonotype was seen more than once but under ten times. V usage is TRBV29-1 and J usage is TRBJ2-1; 7 positions agree with TRBD1. CDR1 is SQVTM, CDR2 ANQGSEA, per germline. The V segment lost 4 bases and the J segment 4 bases; nucleotides outside the gene matches: 4. The CDR3 runs to 13 residues. This chain's CDR3 is CSVGDSLYNEQFF. The CDR3 DNA sequence: TGCAGCGTTGGGGACAGCCTATACAATGAGCAGTTCTTC.

The chain is built from TRBV11-1 and TRBJ2-1; 8 bases match TRBD2. CDR3 size: 19 residues. After removal of 5 bases from V and 4 bases from J, the junction contained 19 bases not matched to a gene. Germline V lookup: CDR1 SGHAT, CDR2 FQDESV (reference sequence). The CDR3 loop is CASSTALAAAPRAYNEQFF. The CDR3 nucleotides are TGTGCCAGCAGCACGGCACTAGCGGCAGCCCCTCGCGCATACAATGAGCAGTTCTTC.

This clonotype was counted a few times. The chain is built from TRBV12-3 or TRBV12-4 and TRBJ2-1; 11 bases line up with TRBD2. The V and J ends lost 6 bases and 5 bases, in that order; junction bases with no gene match: 6. The CDR3 is 15 residues long. The CDR3 spells CASRAYSGRDNEQFF. The CDR3 DNA sequence: TGTGCCAGCAGAGCTTATAGCGGGAGGGACAATGAGCAGTTCTTC.

This clonotype came up a few times. The chain couples TRBV11-2 to TRBJ1-4; D unresolved. The germline V gene has CDR1 SGHAT and CDR2 FQNNGV. Trimming removed 8 bases from V and 5 bases from J, with 3 bases in between. The CDR3 runs to 10 residues. The CDR3 DNA reads as TGTGCCAGCGGGAATGAAAAACTGTTTTTT. Translating gives CASGNEKLFF. Full variable domain (remainder filled in from reference TRBV11-2 and TRBJ1-4): EAGVAQSPRYKIIEKRQSVAFWCNPISGHATLYWYQQILGQGPKLLIQFQNNGVVDDSQLPKDRFSAERLKGVDSTLKIQPAKLEDSAVYLCASGNEKLFFGSGTQLSVL.

This clonotype occurred a few times. The chain recombines TRBV5-5 with TRBJ2-1; 8 nucleotides line up with TRBD2. Trimming at V came to 0 bases and at J to 8 bases, leaving 7 bases not matched to a gene. Germline values: CDR1 SGHKS, CDR2 YYEKEE (reference sequence). The CDR3 sequence is 15 residues long. CDR3 protein: CASSLGTSLGYEQFF. The CDR3 DNA reads TGTGCCAGCAGCTTGGGGACTAGCTTAGGGTATGAGCAGTTCTTC.

V gene TRBV2 combines with J gene TRBJ2-3; 8 bases are shared with TRBD2. V trimming: 4 bases; J trimming: 4 bases; junction bases outside the gene matches: 4. The CDR3 contains 14 residues. Germline V gene data show CDR1 as SNHLY and CDR2 as FYNNEI. CDR3 in amino acids: CASSAGGQSDTQYF. DNA for the CDR3: TGTGCCAGCAGTGCGGGGGGGCAGTCAGATACGCAGTATTTT.

This clonotype came up many times. The chain is built from TRBV11-2 and TRBJ2-1, with D perhaps matching TRBD2 (6 bases). With 5 bases removed from V and 6 bases from J, the gap between germline ends came to 20 bases. Germline CDR1 and CDR2: SGHAT and FQNNGV. The CDR3 has 16 amino acids. CDR3 bases: TGTGCCAGCAGCATGCCGGGACTCCCCCTACGCAATGAGCAGTTCTTC. This codes for CASSMPGLPLRNEQFF.

This clonotype was seen more than once but under ten times. The chain carries TRBV20-1 and TRBJ2-1; 10 nucleotides line up with TRBD2. Germline trimming cut 0 bases from V and 4 bases from J; bases unmatched to any gene: 6. Germline V gives CDR1 DFQATT, CDR2 SNEGSKA (reference sequence). CDR3 size: 16 residues. In DNA, the CDR3 is TGCAGTGCTAGAGAGAACCCAGCGGGGGGGTACAATGAGCAGTTCTTC. Amino acids: CSARENPAGGYNEQFF.

The genes are TRBV20-1 and TRBJ2-1, with 7 nucleotides matching TRBD1. The CDR3 extends over 14 amino acids. J was trimmed by 0 bases and V by 5 bases; bases with no gene match: 4. From germline, CDR1 is DFQATT and CDR2 SNEGSKA (reference sequence). The CDR3 is CSAGAGGSYNEQFF. Here the CDR3 DNA reads TGCAGTGCTGGGGCAGGGGGCTCCTACAATGAGCAGTTCTTC.

This chain uses TRBV5-6 with TRBJ1-6; D ambiguous. This CDR3 is 15 amino acids long. In germline, CDR1 is SGHDT, CDR2 YYEEEE. Trimming stripped 4 bases from V and 9 bases from J, with 17 bases between. The CDR3 reads CASSPGGGLSSPLHF. The CDR3 region has the DNA TGTGCCAGCAGCCCCGGTGGAGGTCTGTCTTCACCCCTCCACTTT.

J is TRBJ2-1 and V is TRBV27; TRBD2 might be the D (5 bases). CDR1 and CDR2 from the germline V gene are MNHEY and SMNVEV (reference sequence). Trimming took off 2 bases at V and 5 bases at J, with 7 bases between the two ends. CDR3 length: 13 amino acids. DNA for the CDR3: TGTGCCAGCAGTTTACTAGCCCACAATGAGCAGTTCTTC. It specifies CASSLLAHNEQFF.